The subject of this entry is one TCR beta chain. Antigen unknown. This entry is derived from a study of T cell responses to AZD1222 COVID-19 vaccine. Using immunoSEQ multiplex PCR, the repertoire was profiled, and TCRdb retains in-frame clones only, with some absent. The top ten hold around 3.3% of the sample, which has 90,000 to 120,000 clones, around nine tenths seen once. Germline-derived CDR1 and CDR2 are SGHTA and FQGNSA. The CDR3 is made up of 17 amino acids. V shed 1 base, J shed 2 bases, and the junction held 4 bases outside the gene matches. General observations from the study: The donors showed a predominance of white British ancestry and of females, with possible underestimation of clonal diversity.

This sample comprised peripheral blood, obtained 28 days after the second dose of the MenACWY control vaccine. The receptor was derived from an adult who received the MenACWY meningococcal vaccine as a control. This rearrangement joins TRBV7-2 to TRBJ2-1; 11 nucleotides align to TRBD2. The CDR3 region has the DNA TGTGCCAGCAGCTTAGATAGCGGGGGGGCGGCCTACAATGAGCAGTTCTTC. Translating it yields CASSLDSGGAAYNEQFF.